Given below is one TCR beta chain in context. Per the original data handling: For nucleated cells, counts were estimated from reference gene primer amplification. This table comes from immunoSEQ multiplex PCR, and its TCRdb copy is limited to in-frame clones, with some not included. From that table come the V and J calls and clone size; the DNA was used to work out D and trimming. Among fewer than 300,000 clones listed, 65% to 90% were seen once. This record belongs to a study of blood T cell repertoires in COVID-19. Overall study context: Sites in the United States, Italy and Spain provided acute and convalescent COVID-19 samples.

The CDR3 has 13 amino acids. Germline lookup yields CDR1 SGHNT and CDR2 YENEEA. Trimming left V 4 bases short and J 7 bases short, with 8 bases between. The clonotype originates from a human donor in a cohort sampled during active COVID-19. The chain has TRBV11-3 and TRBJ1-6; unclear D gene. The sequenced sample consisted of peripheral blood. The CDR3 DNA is TGTGCCAGCAGCTCGACTGAAAATTCACCCCTCCACTTT. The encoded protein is CASSSTENSPLHF.